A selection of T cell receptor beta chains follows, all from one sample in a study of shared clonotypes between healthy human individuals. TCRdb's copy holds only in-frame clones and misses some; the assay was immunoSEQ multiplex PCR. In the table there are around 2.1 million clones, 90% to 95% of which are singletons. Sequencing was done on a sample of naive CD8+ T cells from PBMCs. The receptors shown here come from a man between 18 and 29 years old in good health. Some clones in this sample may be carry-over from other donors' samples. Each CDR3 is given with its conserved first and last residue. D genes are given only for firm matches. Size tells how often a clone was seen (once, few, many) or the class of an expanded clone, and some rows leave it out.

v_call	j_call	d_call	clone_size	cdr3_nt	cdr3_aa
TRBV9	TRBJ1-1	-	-	TGTGCCAGCAGCGTAGTGGGGGGCGACACTGAAGCTTTCTTT	CASSVVGGDTEAFF
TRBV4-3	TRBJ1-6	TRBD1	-	TGCGCCAGCAGCCAAGGGCCGACAGGGGCAGGCTCACCCCTCCACTTT	CASSQGPTGAGSPLHF
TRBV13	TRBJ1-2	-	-	TGTGCCACCCCCGCAGGCTTTCTCTATGGCTACACCTTC	CATPAGFLYGYTF
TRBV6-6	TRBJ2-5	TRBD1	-	TGTGCCAGCAGTTACAAGGGGGCGGAGACCCAGTACTTC	CASSYKGAETQYF
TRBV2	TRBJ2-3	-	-	TGTGCCAGCAGGGCCCCCCCCGGGACCACAGATACGCAGTATTTT	CASRAPPGTTDTQYF
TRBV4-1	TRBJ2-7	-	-	TGCGCCAGCAGCCAAGAAGACACCTCCTACGAGCAGTACTTC	CASSQEDTSYEQYF
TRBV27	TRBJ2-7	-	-	TGTGCCAGCAGTTCCCGCCAGGACATCTACGAGCAGTACTTC	CASSSRQDIYEQYF
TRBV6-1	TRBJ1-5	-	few	TGTGCCAGTGGAGAGGGGCGTCATCAGCCCCAGCATTTT	CASGEGRHQPQHF
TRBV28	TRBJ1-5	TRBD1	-	TGTGCCAGCAGTAAAGACAGGGGAGGAAGGCAGCCCCAGCATTTT	CASSKDRGGRQPQHF
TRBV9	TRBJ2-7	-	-	TGTGCCAGCAGCGGCGGTCGCGAGCAGTACTTC	CASSGGREQYF
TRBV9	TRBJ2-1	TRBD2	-	TGTGCCAGCAGCGTCTCCGGGACTAGCGGTGGTGAGCAGTTCTTC	CASSVSGTSGGEQFF
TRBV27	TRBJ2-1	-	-	TGTGCCAGCAGTTTACTAGCGCCGCCTGAGCAGTTCTTC	CASSLLAPPEQFF
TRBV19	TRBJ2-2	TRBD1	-	TGTGCCAGTAGGGGGACAGGGCAAGACACCGGGGAGCTGTTTTTT	CASRGTGQDTGELFF
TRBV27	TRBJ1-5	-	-	TGTGCCAGCAAGGGGGGTTATAGCAATCAGCCCCAGCATTTT	CASKGGYSNQPQHF
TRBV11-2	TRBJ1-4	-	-	TGTGCCAGCAGCCTACCGGGACCTACTAATGAAAAACTGTTTTTT	CASSLPGPTNEKLFF
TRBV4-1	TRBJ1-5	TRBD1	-	TGCGCCAGCAGCCAGCATCAGGGGGCGGGCAATCAGCCCCAGCATTTT	CASSQHQGAGNQPQHF
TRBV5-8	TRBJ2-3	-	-	TGTGCCAGCAGCTTGTCCGGGGGCAGGAGCACAGATACGCAGTATTTT	CASSLSGGRSTDTQYF
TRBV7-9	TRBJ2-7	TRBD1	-	TGTGCCAGCAGCGGGAGACAGGGTCGTAACGAGCAGTACTTC	CASSGRQGRNEQYF
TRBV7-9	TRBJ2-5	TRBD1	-	TGTGCCAGCAGCGGTCCGGGACAGGGTGCAGAGACCCAGTACTTC	CASSGPGQGAETQYF
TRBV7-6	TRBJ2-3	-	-	TGTGCCAGCAGCCCCACAGGGATTGGGACAGATACGCAGTATTTT	CASSPTGIGTDTQYF
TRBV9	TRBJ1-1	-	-	TGTGCCAGCAGCGTAGCTTCAACGGGTGAAGCTTTCTTT	CASSVASTGEAFF
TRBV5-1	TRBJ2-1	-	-	TGCGCCAGCAGCTTGGGACACCAAGGGAATGAGCAGTTCTTC	CASSLGHQGNEQFF
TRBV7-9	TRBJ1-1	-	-	TGTGCCAGCAGCTTAATCTCTGGGGACACTGAAGCTTTCTTT	CASSLISGDTEAFF
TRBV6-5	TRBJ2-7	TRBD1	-	TGTGCCAGCAGAGACAGGGGGTCGTTGCAGTACTTC	CASRDRGSLQYF
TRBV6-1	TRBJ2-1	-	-	TGTGCCAGCAGTGAGGGAACGGGAGTATCCTACAATGAGCAGTTCTTC	CASSEGTGVSYNEQFF
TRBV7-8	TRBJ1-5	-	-	TGTGCCAGCACTCAGGAAGGGAGTCAGCCCCAGCATTTT	CASTQEGSQPQHF
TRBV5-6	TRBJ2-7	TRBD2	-	TGTGCCAGCAGCTTCGGGACTAGCGTTTACGAGCAGTACTTC	CASSFGTSVYEQYF
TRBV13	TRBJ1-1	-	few	TGTGCCAGCAGCCTAACGGTTGAGGGGCGCATAACTGAAGCTTTCTTT	CASSLTVEGRITEAFF
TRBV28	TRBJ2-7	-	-	TGTGCCAGCAGGTCTCTCAGGGCCTCCTACGAGCAGTACTTC	CASRSLRASYEQYF
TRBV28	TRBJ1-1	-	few	TGTGCCAGCAGTTTCACCCGGCGGAACACTGAAGCTTTCTTT	CASSFTRRNTEAFF
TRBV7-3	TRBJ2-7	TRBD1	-	TGTGCCGGCAGCTCATCGGGACAGAACGAGCAGTACTTC	CAGSSSGQNEQYF
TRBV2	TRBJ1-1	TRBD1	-	TGTGCCAGCCAGGGGGTTCTGATTAATATGAACACTGAAGCTTTCTTT	CASQGVLINMNTEAFF